These 10 T cell receptor beta chains originate from one sample sequenced in a study of T-cell reconstitution after alpha-beta-depleted transplantation in children. Unique molecular identifiers tagged the TCRbeta library. TCRdb itself ran the PCR reads through MiXCR, one entry per CDR3 protein. Of 800,000 to 1,000,000 distinct CDR3 sequences detected, less than 30% appear once; the ten largest clones hold approximately 30%. This sample comprised PBMCs, mostly from graft donor cells, obtained 360 days after TCRalphabeta/CD19-depleted stem cell transplant. All receptors come from a boy younger than two who had a stem cell transplant for SCID, so the T cells may come from the graft donor.

The chain has TRBV7-6 and TRBJ2-1, with D perhaps being TRBD1 or TRBD2 (5 bases each). Trimming left V 5 bases short and J 1 base short, with 15 bases between. This CDR3 has 16 residues. Germline CDR1 is SGHVS and CDR2 is FNYEAQ. DNA for the CDR3: TGTGCCAGCAGCCCGCGGACGGGGCGATCCTACAATGAGCAGTTCTTC. Translating gives CASSPRTGRSYNEQFF. The variable domain in full, completed from reference TRBV7-6 and TRBJ2-1, reads GAGVSQSPRYKVTKRGQDVALRCDPISGHVSLYWYRQALGQGPEFLTYFNYEAQQDKSGLPNDRFSAERPEGSISTLTIQRTEQRDSAMYRCASSPRTGRSYNEQFFGPGTRLTVL.

The J gene is TRBJ1-4, the V gene TRBV5-1; D might be TRBD1 (5 bases). The CDR3 consists of 13 residues. Deletions cut 5 bases from V and 5 bases from J, with 10 bases between. Germline V gene sequence: CDR1 SGHRS, CDR2 YFSETQ. The CDR3 here is CASSQDKNEKLFF. The CDR3 DNA is TGCGCCAGCAGTCAGGACAAGAATGAAAAACTGTTTTTT.

V usage is TRBV28 and J usage is TRBJ2-3; tentative D call: TRBD2 (5 bases). The V and J ends lost 7 bases and 2 bases respectively, with 10 bases between them. CDR1 and CDR2 from the germline V gene are MDHEN and SYDVKM. This CDR3 is built from 13 residues. The CDR3 nucleotides read TGTGCCAGCAAGGAGGCAGCCACAGATACGCAGTATTTT. Protein sequence: CASKEAATDTQYF.

This chain links TRBV18 with TRBJ1-1; D remains ambiguous. Germline V gene lookup returns CDR1 KGHSH and CDR2 LQKENI. V lost 10 bases, J lost 2 bases, and 20 bases lay in between. The CDR3 has 15 residues. CDR3 in amino acids: CATTTGLPQNTEAFF. In DNA, the CDR3 is TGTGCCACCACTACCGGACTACCTCAAAACACTGAAGCTTTCTTT.

The genes are TRBV29-1 and TRBJ2-7, with D possibly TRBD1 on 5 matching bases. Per germline, CDR1 SQVTM and CDR2 ANQGSEA. This CDR3 is built from 12 residues. V shed 7 bases and J shed 6 bases, with 16 bases lying between them. The CDR3 is CSARVGRGEQYF. CDR3 coding DNA: TGCAGCGCCAGGGTGGGAAGGGGCGAGCAGTACTTC.

This clonotype was detected only a few times. The chain is built from TRBV6-5 and TRBJ2-1; no clear D gene. Germline loops: CDR1 MNHEY, CDR2 SVGAGI. V lost 2 bases and J lost 6, with 14 bases in between. CDR3 length: 15 amino acids. The CDR3: CASSYNVASLNEQFF. The CDR3 DNA is TGTGCCAGCAGTTACAACGTTGCCAGCCTCAATGAGCAGTTCTTC.

This clonotype was recorded at least ten times. V and J are TRBV20-1 and TRBJ2-5; tentatively, D is TRBD2 (5 bases). The CDR3 is 20 amino acids. With 0 bases removed from V and 3 bases from J, the gap between germline ends came to 29 bases. Germline loops: CDR1 DFQATT, CDR2 SNEGSKA (reference sequence). In DNA form, the CDR3 reads TGCAGTGCTAGAGATCCCAATACCAGATGGAGTAGCGACTGGAAAGAGACCCAGTACTTC. This codes for CSARDPNTRWSSDWKETQYF.

This clonotype has just a few counts. The chain has TRBV5-1 and TRBJ2-1; perhaps TRBD2 as D (5 bases). The germline V gene encodes CDR1 SGHRS and CDR2 YFSETQ. The CDR3 loop spans 17 amino acids. Between the trimmed V and J ends, which lost 0 bases and 3 bases, there was a span of 16 bases. CDR3 sequence reads: CASSLEERTRVYNEQFF. CDR3 bases: TGCGCCAGCAGCTTGGAGGAGCGGACGCGCGTCTACAATGAGCAGTTCTTC.

The sample holds a few counts of this clonotype. The chain joins TRBV3-1 to TRBJ2-7; 7 bases align to TRBD1. V was clipped by 4 bases and J by 2 bases; unmatched bases: 8. Germline assignment: CDR1 LGHDT and CDR2 YNNKEL (reference sequence). The CDR3 contains 15 residues. The CDR3 DNA follows: TGTGCCAGCAGCCCTTCGACAGGGCCCCCCTACGAGCAGTACTTC. Its protein is CASSPSTGPPYEQYF.

This clonotype was counted only a few times. The rearrangement uses TRBV5-1 and TRBJ2-7; D gene unclear. V was clipped by 4 bases and J by 5 bases, with 7 bases between them. The CDR3 spans 11 residues. CDR1 is SGHRS and CDR2 is YFSETQ in the germline V gene. The DNA for the CDR3 is TGCGCCAGCAGCGTCCGAGACGAGCAGTACTTC. This sequence encodes CASSVRDEQYF.